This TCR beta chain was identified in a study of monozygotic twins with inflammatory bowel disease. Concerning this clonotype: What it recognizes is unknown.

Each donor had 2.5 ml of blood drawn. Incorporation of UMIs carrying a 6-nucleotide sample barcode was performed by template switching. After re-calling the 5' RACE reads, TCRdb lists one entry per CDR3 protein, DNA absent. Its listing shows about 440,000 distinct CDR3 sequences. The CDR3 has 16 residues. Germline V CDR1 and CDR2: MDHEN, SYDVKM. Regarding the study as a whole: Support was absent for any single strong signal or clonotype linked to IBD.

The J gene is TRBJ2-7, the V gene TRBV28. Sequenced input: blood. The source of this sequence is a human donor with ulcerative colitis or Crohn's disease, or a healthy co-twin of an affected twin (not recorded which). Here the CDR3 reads CASTHGLMATYYEQYF.